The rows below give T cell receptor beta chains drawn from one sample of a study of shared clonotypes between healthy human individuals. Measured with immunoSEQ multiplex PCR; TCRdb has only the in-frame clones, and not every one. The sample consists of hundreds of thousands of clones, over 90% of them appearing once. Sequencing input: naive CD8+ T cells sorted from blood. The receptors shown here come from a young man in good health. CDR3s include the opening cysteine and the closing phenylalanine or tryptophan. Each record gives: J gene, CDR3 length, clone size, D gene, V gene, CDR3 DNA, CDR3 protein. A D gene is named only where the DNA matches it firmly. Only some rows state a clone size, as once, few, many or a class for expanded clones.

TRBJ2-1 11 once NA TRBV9 TGTGCCAGCAGCGCGAGGGATGAGCAGTTCTTC CASSARDEQFF
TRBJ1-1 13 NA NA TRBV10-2 TGCGCCAGCAGTGACCTCCTTACGACTGAAGCTTTCTTT CASSDLLTTEAFF
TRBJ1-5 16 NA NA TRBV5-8 TGTGCCAGCAGCTTGGTGGGGGCACTGGGAAATCAGCCCCAGCATTTT CASSLVGALGNQPQHF
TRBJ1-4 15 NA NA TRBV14 TGTGCCAGCAGCCCAAATGGGGCAACTAATGAAAAACTGTTTTTT CASSPNGATNEKLFF
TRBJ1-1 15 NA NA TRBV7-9 TGTGCCAGCAGCTTAGAATTTGGGAGGAACACTGAAGCTTTCTTT CASSLEFGRNTEAFF
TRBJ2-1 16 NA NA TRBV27 TGTGCCAGCAGTTCCCCAGGACCAAGCTCCTACAATGAGCAGTTCTTC CASSSPGPSSYNEQFF
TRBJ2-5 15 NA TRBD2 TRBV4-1 TGCGCCAGCAGCCAAGATGTCGCGGGAGTGAAGACCCAGTACTTC CASSQDVAGVKTQYF
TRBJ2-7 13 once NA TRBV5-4 TGTGCCAGCAGCGGAGTCCTAGCTAGCGAGCAGTACTTC CASSGVLASEQYF
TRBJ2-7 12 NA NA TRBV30 TGTGCCTGGAGTGCCCAGGCAGGAGAGCAGTACTTC CAWSAQAGEQYF
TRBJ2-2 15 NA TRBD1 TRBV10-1 TGCGCCAGCAGTCCCGGGACAGGGGTCACCGGGGAGCTGTTTTTT CASSPGTGVTGELFF
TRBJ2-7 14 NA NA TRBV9 TGTGCCAGCAGCGTTGGAGGGGGAACTTACGAGCAGTACTTC CASSVGGGTYEQYF
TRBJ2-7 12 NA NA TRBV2 TGTGCCAGCATGGGGGGCCCCTACGAGCAGTACTTC CASMGGPYEQYF
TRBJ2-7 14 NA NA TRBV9 TGTGCCAGCAGCGTAGATGCGTTCTCCTACGAGCAGTACTTC CASSVDAFSYEQYF
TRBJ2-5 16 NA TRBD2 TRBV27 TGTGCCAGCAGTTGGCAGACTAGCGGGACAAAAGAGACCCAGTACTTC CASSWQTSGTKETQYF
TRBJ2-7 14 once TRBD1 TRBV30 TGTGCCTGGAGTGTAGGACAGGGTAGCCACGAGCAGTACTTC CAWSVGQGSHEQYF
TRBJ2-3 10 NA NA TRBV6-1 TGTGCCAGCTCGGTTAGTCGAGCCTTTTTT CASSVSRAFF
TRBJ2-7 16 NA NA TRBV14 TGTGCCAGCAGCCAAGAAAGGACGGGACCCTCCTACGAGCAGTACTTC CASSQERTGPSYEQYF
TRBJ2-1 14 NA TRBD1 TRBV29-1 TGCAGCGTGGCTAGGACAGGTCTCTACAATGAGCAGTTCTTC CSVARTGLYNEQFF
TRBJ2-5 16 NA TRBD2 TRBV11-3 TGTGCCAGCAGCAAGAGGACTAGCGGAGATCAAGAGACCCAGTACTTC CASSKRTSGDQETQYF
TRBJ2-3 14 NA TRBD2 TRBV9 TGTGCCAGCAGCGTGGCGGGAGCCACAGATACGCAGTATTTT CASSVAGATDTQYF
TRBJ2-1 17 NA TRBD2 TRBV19 TGTGCCAGTAGTAAAGGAGGCGGGAGGGAGTCCTACAATGAGCAGTTCTTC CASSKGGGRESYNEQFF
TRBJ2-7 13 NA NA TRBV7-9 TGTGCCAGCAGCTTCAAGTCCCTTCCGGAGCAGTACTTC CASSFKSLPEQYF
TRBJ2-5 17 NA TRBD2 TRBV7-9 TGTGCCAGCAACCGAATCGGGCTAGCGGGAACCCAAGAGACCCAGTACTTC CASNRIGLAGTQETQYF
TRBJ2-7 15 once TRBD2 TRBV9 TGTGCCAGCAGCGTATCTGGGACTAGCGGGATCGAGCAGTACTTC CASSVSGTSGIEQYF
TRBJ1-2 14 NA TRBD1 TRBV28 TGTGCCAGCAGCTACCAGGGGGCTGTATATGGCTACACCTTC CASSYQGAVYGYTF
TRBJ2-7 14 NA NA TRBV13 TGTGCCAGCAGCTTAACAGCGATGGTCGACGAGCAGTACTTC CASSLTAMVDEQYF
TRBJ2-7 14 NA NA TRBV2 TGTGCCAGCAAAGGCACCTTTATGGTCTACGAGCAGTACTTC CASKGTFMVYEQYF
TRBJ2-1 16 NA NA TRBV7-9 TGTGCCAGCAGCGGAGGTGCACGGCTCCCTAATTATGAGCAGTTCTTC CASSGGARLPNYEQFF
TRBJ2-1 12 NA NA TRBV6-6 TGTGCCAGCAGTCTCTTCCAGGGCGAGCAGTTCTTC CASSLFQGEQFF
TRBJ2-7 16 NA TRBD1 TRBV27 TGTGCCAGCAGTCCAAGGGACAGGCCCCGCGCCTACGAGCAGTACTTC CASSPRDRPRAYEQYF
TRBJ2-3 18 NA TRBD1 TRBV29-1 TGCAGCGTTGAAGGCCATTATTCCGGGACAGGGTCTTCAGATACGCAGTATTTT CSVEGHYSGTGSSDTQYF
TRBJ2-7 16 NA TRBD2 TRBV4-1 TGCGCCAGCAGCCAAGCGGCACTAGCGGGAGTCTACGAGCAGTACTTC CASSQAALAGVYEQYF
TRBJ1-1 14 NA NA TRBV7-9 TGTGCCAGCAGCCTAGGTGGGGGAAACACTGAAGCTTTCTTT CASSLGGGNTEAFF
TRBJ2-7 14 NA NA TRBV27 TGTGCCAGCAGTTCAGTAGACAGGTTCTACGAGCAGTACTTC CASSSVDRFYEQYF
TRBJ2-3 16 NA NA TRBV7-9 TGTGCCAGCAGCTTAGGACCGGGAGAGGGGACAGATACGCAGTATTTT CASSLGPGEGTDTQYF
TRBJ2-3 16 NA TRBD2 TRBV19 TGTGCCAGTAGTGAGGGACTAGCGGGAGTTGGTGATACGCAGTATTTT CASSEGLAGVGDTQYF
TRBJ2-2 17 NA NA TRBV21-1 TGTGCCAGCAGCAAAGGGTATGGGGCGGGAAAGACCGGGGAGCTGTTTTTT CASSKGYGAGKTGELFF
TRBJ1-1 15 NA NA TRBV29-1 TGCAGCGCCCAGGAGGTGGCGGGTGGGGGAACTGAAGCTTTCTTT CSAQEVAGGGTEAFF
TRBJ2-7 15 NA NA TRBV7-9 TGTGCCAGCAGCTTGGAGGACAGTTTCTCCTACGAGCAGTACTTC CASSLEDSFSYEQYF
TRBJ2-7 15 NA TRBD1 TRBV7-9 TGTGCCAGCAGCTTATGGACAGGGGGCCAATGGGAGCAGTACTTC CASSLWTGGQWEQYF
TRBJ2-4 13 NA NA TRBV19 TGTGCCAGTACCGACGGGCTGGGGAACATTCAGTACTTC CASTDGLGNIQYF
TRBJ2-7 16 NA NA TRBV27 TGTGCCAGCAGTTTATCAGGAGGGGCGCCAGGAGACGAGCAGTACTTC CASSLSGGAPGDEQYF
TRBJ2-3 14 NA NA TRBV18 TGTGCCAGCTCACCACCGGTTGGACCAGATACGCAGTATTTT CASSPPVGPDTQYF
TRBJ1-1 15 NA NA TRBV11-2 TGTGCCAGCAGCTTAGTCGCAGGTTTGAACACTGAAGCTTTCTTT CASSLVAGLNTEAFF
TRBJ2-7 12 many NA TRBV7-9 TGTGCCAGCAGCCCCAACACCTACGAGCAGTACTTC CASSPNTYEQYF
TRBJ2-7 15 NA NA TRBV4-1 TGCGCCAGCAGCCAAGCAAACCAGGGACGTTACGAGCAGTACTTC CASSQANQGRYEQYF
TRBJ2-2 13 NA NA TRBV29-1 TGCAGCGCCGATCATGGGACCACCGGGGAGCTGTTTTTT CSADHGTTGELFF
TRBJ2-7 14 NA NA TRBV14 TGTGCCAGCAGCTATACAGGGAGCTCCTACGAGCAGTACTTC CASSYTGSSYEQYF